This record covers a single TCR beta chain. The antigen is not known. Germline assignment: CDR1 SGHVS and CDR2 FQNEAQ. Trimming removed 5 bases from V and 2 bases from J, with 14 bases in between. This CDR3 comprises 15 residues. It was with a sample-barcoded 5' primer and a J-beta primer mix that a second PCR of about 7 to 12 cycles was run. Sequencing of every sample gave 2.5 million or more CDR3-containing paired-end reads. TCRdb independently ran MiXCR on the 5' RACE reads; one entry per CDR3 protein. The sample records about 650,000 distinct CDR3 sequences, approximately 30% being singletons. These data belong to a study of blood T cells in healthy people across ages. Findings and caveats of the study: Long-lived donors exceeded aged donors in naive CD4+ cells and diversity.

The sample comprised blood. The genes are TRBV7-8 and TRBJ2-3; perhaps TRBD2 as D (6 bases). This TCR was recovered from a woman older than 75 in good health. In DNA form, the CDR3 reads TGTGCCAGCAGCGGCACGGGGGTTAACACAGATACGCAGTATTTT. Its protein is CASSGTGVNTDTQYF.